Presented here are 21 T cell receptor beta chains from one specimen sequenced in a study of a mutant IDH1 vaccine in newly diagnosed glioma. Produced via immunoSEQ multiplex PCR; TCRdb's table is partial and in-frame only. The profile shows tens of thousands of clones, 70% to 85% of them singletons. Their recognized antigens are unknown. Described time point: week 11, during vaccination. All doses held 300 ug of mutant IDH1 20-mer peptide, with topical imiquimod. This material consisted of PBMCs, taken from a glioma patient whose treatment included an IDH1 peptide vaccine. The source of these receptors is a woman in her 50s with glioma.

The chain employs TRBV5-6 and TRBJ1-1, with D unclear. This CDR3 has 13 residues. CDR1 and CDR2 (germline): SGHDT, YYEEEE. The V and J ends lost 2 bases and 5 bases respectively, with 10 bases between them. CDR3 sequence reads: CASSFLSRTEAFF. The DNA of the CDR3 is TGTGCCAGCAGCTTTCTTTCCAGGACTGAAGCTTTCTTT.

Here the CDR3 DNA reads TGTGCCAGCAGTCTCCCTGGGACATCCTCTGGCTACACCTTC. Translating gives CASSLPGTSSGYTF. This rearrangement joins TRBV27 to TRBJ1-2; tentatively, D is TRBD1 (6 bases). V was pared by 5 bases and J by 7 bases, with 17 bases between. Germline values: CDR1 MNHEY, CDR2 SMNVEV (reference sequence). The CDR3 loop spans 14 amino acids.

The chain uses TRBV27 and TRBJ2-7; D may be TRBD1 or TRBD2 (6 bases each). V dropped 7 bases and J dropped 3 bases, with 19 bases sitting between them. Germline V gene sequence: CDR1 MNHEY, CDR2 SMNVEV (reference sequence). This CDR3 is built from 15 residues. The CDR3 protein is CASTPSYGGRYEQYF. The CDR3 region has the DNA TGTGCCAGCACTCCATCCTACGGGGGCCGCTACGAGCAGTACTTC.

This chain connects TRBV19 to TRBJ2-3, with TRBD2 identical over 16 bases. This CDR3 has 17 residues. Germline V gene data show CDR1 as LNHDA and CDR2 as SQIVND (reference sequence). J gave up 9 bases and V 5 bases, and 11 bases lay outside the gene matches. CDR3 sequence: CASSHPGLAGGAKTQYF. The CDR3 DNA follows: TGTGCCAGTAGTCACCCGGGACTAGCGGGGGGGGCGAAGACGCAGTATTTT.

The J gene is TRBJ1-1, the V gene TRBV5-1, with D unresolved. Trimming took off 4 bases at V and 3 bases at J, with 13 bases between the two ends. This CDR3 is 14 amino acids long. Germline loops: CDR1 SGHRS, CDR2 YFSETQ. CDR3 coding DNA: TGCGCCAGCAGCCGCGCGCCGGGAGACACTGAAGCTTTCTTT. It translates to CASSRAPGDTEAFF. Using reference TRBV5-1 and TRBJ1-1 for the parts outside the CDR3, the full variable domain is KAGVTQTPRYLIKTRGQQVTLSCSPISGHRSVSWYQQTPGQGLQFLFEYFSETQRNKGNFPGRFSGRQFSNSRSEMNVSTLELGDSALYLCASSRAPGDTEAFFGQGTRLTVV.

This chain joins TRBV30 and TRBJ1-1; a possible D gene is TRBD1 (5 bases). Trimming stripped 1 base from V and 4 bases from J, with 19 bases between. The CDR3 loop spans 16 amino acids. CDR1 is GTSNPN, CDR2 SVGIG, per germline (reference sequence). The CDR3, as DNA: TGTGCCTGGAGTGCCCCTCTAAGGGGTATGGGCACTGAAGCTTTCTTT. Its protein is CAWSAPLRGMGTEAFF.

Here the CDR3 reads CASSQSPADTQYF. In DNA, the CDR3 is TGCGCCAGCAGCCAAAGTCCCGCAGATACGCAGTATTTT. V gene TRBV4-3 combines with J gene TRBJ2-3; D is ambiguous. CDR3 length: 13 amino acids. V lost 2 bases and J lost 4, with 7 bases in between. CDR1 and CDR2 (germline): LGHNA, YSLEER.

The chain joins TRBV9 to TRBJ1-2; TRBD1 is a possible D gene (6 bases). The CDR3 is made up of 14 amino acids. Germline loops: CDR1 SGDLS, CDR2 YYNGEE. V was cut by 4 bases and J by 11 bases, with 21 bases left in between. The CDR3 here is CASSSQQGLRAYTF. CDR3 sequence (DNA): TGTGCCAGCAGCTCCCAACAGGGCCTTCGCGCTTACACCTTC.

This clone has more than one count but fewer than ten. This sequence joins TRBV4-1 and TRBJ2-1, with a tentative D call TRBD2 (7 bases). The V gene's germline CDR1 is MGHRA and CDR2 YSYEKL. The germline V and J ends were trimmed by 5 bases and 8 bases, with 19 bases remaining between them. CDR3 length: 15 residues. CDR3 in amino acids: CASSGFGGPRDEQFF. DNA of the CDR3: TGCGCCAGCAGCGGGTTCGGGGGGCCCAGGGATGAGCAGTTCTTC.

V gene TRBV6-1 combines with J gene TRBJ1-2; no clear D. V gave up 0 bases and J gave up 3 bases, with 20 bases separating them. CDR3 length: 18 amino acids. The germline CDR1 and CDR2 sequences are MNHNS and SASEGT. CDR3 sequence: CASSEATLRVGLDYGYTF. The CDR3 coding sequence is TGTGCCAGCAGTGAAGCGACTTTGAGGGTGGGCCTTGACTATGGCTACACCTTC.

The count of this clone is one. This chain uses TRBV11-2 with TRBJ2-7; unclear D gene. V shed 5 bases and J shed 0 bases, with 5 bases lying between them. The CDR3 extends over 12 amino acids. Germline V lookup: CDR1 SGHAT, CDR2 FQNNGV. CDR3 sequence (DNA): TGTGCCAGCAGCGCTAACTCCTACGAGCAGTACTTC. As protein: CASSANSYEQYF.

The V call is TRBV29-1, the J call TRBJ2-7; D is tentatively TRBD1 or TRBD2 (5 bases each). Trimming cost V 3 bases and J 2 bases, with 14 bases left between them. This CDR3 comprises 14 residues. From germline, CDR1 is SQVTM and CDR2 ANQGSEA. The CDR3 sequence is CSVEVGTRAYEQYF. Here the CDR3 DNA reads TGCAGCGTTGAGGTCGGGACGAGGGCCTACGAGCAGTACTTC.

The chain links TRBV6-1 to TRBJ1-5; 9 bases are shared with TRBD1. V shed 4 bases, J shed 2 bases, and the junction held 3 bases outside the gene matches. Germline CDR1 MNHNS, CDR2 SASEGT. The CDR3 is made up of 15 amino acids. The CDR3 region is CASSGWTGGNQPQHF. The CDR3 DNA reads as TGTGCCAGCAGTGGGTGGACAGGGGGCAATCAGCCCCAGCATTTT.

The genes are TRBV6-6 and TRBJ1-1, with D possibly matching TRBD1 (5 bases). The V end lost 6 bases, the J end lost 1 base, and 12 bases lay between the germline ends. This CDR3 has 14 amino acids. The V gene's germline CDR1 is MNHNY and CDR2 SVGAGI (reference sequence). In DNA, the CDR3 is TGTGCCAGCAGAGGGGTCAGGGAGAACACTGAAGCTTTCTTT. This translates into CASRGVRENTEAFF.

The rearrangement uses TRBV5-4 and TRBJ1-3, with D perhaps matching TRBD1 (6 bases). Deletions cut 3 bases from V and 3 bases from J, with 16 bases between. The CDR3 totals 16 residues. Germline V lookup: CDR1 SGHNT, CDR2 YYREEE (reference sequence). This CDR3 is CASSSRTESLGNTIYF. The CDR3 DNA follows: TGTGCCAGCAGCTCCCGGACAGAATCTCTTGGAAACACCATATATTTT.

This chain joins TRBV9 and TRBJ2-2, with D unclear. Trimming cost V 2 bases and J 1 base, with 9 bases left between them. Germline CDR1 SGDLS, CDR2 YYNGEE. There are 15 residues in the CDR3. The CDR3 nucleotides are TGTGCCAGCAGCGTCCGGACGGTGAACACCGGGGAGCTGTTTTTT. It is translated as CASSVRTVNTGELFF.

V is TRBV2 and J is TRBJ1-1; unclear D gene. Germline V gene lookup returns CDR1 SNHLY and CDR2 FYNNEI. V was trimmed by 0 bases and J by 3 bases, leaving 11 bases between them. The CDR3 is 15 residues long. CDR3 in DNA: TGTGCCAGCAGTGAAGCTAGGATTGAGTACACTGAAGCTTTCTTT. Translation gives CASSEARIEYTEAFF.

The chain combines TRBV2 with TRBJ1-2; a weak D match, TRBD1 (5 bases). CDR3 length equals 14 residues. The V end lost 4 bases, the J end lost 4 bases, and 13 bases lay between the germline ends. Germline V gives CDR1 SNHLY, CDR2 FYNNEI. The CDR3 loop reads CASSVDSNSYGYTF. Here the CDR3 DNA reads TGTGCCAGCAGTGTCGACAGTAACTCCTATGGCTACACCTTC.

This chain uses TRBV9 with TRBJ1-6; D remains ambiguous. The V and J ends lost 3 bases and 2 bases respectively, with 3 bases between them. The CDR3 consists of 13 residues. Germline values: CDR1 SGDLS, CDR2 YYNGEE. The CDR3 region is CASSATYNSPLHF. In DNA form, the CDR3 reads TGTGCCAGCAGCGCGACCTATAATTCACCCCTCCACTTT.

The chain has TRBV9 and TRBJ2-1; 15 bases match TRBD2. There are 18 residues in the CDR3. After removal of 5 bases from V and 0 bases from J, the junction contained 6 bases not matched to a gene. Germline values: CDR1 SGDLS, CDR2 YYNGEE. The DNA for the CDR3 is TGTGCCAGCAGTCATGGACTAGCGGGGGGGAGCTCCTACAATGAGCAGTTCTTC. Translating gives CASSHGLAGGSSYNEQFF. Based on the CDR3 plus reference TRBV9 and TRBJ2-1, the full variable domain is DSGVTQTPKHLITATGQRVTLRCSPRSGDLSVYWYQQSLDQGLQFLIQYYNGEERAKGNILERFSAQQFPDLHSELNLSSLELGDSALYFCASSHGLAGGSSYNEQFFGPGTRLTVL.

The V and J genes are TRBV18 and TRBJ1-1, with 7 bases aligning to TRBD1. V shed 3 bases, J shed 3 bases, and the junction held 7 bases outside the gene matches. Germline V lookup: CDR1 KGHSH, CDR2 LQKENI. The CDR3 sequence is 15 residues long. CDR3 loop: CASSPFIQGDTEAFF. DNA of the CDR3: TGTGCCAGCTCACCCTTTATCCAGGGGGACACTGAAGCTTTCTTT.